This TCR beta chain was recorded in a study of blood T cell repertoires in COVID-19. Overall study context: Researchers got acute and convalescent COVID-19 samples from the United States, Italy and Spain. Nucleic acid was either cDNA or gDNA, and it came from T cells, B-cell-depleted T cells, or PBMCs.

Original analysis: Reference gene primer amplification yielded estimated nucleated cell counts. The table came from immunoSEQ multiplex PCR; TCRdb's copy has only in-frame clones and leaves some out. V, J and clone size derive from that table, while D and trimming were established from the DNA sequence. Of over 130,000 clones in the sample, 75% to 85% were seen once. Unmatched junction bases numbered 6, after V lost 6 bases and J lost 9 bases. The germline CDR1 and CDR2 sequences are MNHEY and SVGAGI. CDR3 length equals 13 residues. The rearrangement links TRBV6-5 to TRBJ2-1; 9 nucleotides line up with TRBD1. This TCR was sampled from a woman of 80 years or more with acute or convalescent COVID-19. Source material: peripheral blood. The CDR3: CASRGQGWGEQFF. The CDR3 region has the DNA TGTGCCAGCAGGGGACAGGGTTGGGGTGAGCAGTTCTTC.